The following is a T cell receptor beta chain sequence with its context. Its target is not known. These data belong to a study of cytotoxic CD8 clonotypes in ibrutinib-treated CLL. For the study at large: Included were roughly ten relapsed/refractory and about 15 treatment-naive patients, of whom approximately 18 were IGHV unmutated. Findings and caveats of the study: Elevated clonality accompanied ibrutinib response, with a return toward baseline values at progression.

The CDR3 runs to 15 residues. Trimming shortened V by 0 bases and J by 3 bases, and 8 bases separated the two germline ends. Germline V gene lookup returns CDR1 MGHRA and CDR2 YSYEKL. Deep sequencing aimed at 1 in 200,000 to 1 in 1 million T cells' resolution. Assay used: immunoSEQ multiplex PCR; TCRdb lists only in-frame clones, some missing. Of roughly 300,000 clones in the sample, less than 85% were seen once. Cryopreserved PBMCs supplied about 2 micrograms of genomic DNA for TCR beta libraries. The origin of this receptor is a human donor with chronic lymphocytic leukemia. J is TRBJ1-4 and V is TRBV4-1, with D perhaps TRBD1 (5 bases). The sample here was PBMCs, taken at disease progression, from a patient treated with ibrutinib. CDR3 DNA sequence: TGCGCCAGCAGCCAAGATAGACAGTCTAATGAAAAACTGTTTTTT. This encodes CASSQDRQSNEKLFF.